One sample yielded the 15 T cell receptor beta chains listed below, sequenced in a study of blood T cell repertoires in COVID-19. The protocol was immunoSEQ multiplex PCR, while the TCRdb copy is restricted to in-frame clones and leaves out a portion. Seen here are about 200,000 clones, approximately 86% observed once, and the top ten hold around 9.6%. The sequenced sample was peripheral blood. Every receptor here comes from a woman aged 45 to 65 with COVID-19, enrolled during active disease.

This chain joins TRBV6-5 and TRBJ2-1, with D perhaps matching TRBD2 (5 bases). V was cut by 8 bases and J by 4 bases, with 15 bases left in between. The CDR3 is made up of 14 amino acids. Germline CDR1 is MNHEY and CDR2 is SVGAGI. The CDR3 loop reads CASAEGGRYNEQFF. The CDR3 DNA sequence: TGTGCCAGCGCCGAGGGTGGCAGGTACAATGAGCAGTTCTTC.

The chain recombines TRBV5-1 with TRBJ2-3, with TRBD1 matching over 8 bases. The CDR3 is 14 amino acids. CDR1 and CDR2 from the germline V gene are SGHRS and YFSETQ. V shed 6 bases and J 3 bases; nucleotides not matched to a gene: 6. CDR3 DNA sequence: TGCGCCAGCACTACAGGGGGGCGGACAGATACGCAGTATTTT. Translating it yields CASTTGGRTDTQYF.

This rearrangement joins TRBV19 to TRBJ1-6, with 8 bases matching TRBD1. Germline V gene lookup returns CDR1 LNHDA and CDR2 SQIVND (reference sequence). The J segment lost 10 bases and the V segment lost 3 bases, leaving 11 bases of the junction unmatched. This CDR3 contains 16 residues. The chain's CDR3 is CASSITSTGAMSPLHF. Here the CDR3 DNA reads TGTGCCAGTAGTATCACCTCGACAGGGGCCATGTCACCCCTCCACTTT.

The table lists this clone with a count of one. The V and J genes are TRBV10-3 and TRBJ2-7; the D is unclear. V was pared by 3 bases and J by 8 bases, with 14 bases between. Germline-derived CDR1 and CDR2 are ENHRY and SYGVKD. CDR3 length equals 13 residues. CDR3: CAISDGWQAQQYF. CDR3 bases: TGTGCCATCAGTGATGGGTGGCAGGCCCAGCAGTACTTC.

The V and J genes are TRBV12-3 or TRBV12-4 and TRBJ2-1; maybe TRBD2 (6 bases). CDR3 length: 13 amino acids. V lost 6 bases and J lost 3, with 9 bases in between. This CDR3 reads CASRAGSYNEQFF. CDR3 bases: TGTGCCAGCAGGGCGGGGAGCTACAATGAGCAGTTCTTC.

The chain has TRBV19 and TRBJ1-3; D remains unclear. Germline V CDR1 and CDR2: LNHDA, SQIVND (reference sequence). V was cut by 0 bases and J by 0 bases, with 6 bases left in between. CDR3 length: 15 amino acids. CDR3 amino acids: CASSIDNSSGNTIYF. The CDR3 nucleotides are TGTGCCAGTAGTATAGATAATTCCTCTGGAAACACCATATATTTT.

The chain has TRBV15 and TRBJ2-1; the D gene is possibly TRBD1 (6 bases). Between the trimmed V and J ends, which lost 1 base and 8 bases, there was a span of 18 bases. The CDR3 runs to 16 residues. Germline CDR1 LNHNV, CDR2 YYDKDF (reference sequence). CDR3: CATSRAGRGRDHEQFF. In DNA form, the CDR3 reads TGTGCCACCAGCAGAGCAGGCAGGGGTCGCGACCATGAGCAGTTCTTC.

The chain is built from TRBV27 and TRBJ1-5; possibly TRBD1 for D (5 bases). The CDR3 is 14 amino acids. The V end lost 4 bases, the J end lost 7 bases, and 14 bases lay between the germline ends. The germline CDR1 and CDR2 sequences are MNHEY and SMNVEV (reference sequence). CDR3 in DNA: TGTGCCAGCAGTTCCGGGACTTTGGAACAGCCCCAGCATTTT. It codes for CASSSGTLEQPQHF.

The rearrangement uses TRBV24-1 and TRBJ2-3; TRBD1 aligns across 8 bases. V lost 4 bases to trimming and J lost 3 bases; unmatched junction nucleotides: 8. Germline V gene sequence: CDR1 KGHDR, CDR2 SFDVKD. The CDR3 is made up of 16 amino acids. CDR3 in DNA: TGTGCCACCAGTGAACTCCGGGACAGGTCAACAGATACGCAGTATTTT. Translating it yields CATSELRDRSTDTQYF.

The genes are TRBV7-9 and TRBJ1-1, with a tentative D call TRBD1 (5 bases). Trimming took 6 bases from V and 6 from J, leaving 11 bases between them. From germline, CDR1 is SEHNR and CDR2 FQNEAQ (reference sequence). This CDR3 comprises 12 residues. As DNA, the CDR3 is TGTGCCAGCAGAGAGGGGAGGGCTGAAGCTTTCTTT. Its protein is CASREGRAEAFF.

The chain has TRBV24-1 and TRBJ1-2, with 11 bases fitting TRBD1. Germline trimming cut 4 bases from V and 3 bases from J; bases unmatched to any gene: 3. Per germline, CDR1 KGHDR and CDR2 SFDVKD. The CDR3 is made up of 15 amino acids. CDR3 bases: TGTGCCACCAGTGACCCGGGACAGGGGGACTATGGCTACACCTTC. Protein: CATSDPGQGDYGYTF.

The chain joins TRBV19 to TRBJ1-1, with D unclear. CDR3 length: 15 residues. The germline gives CDR1 LNHDA, CDR2 SQIVND (reference sequence). V was cut by 3 bases and J by 0 bases, with 11 bases left in between. This chain's CDR3 is CASSMFTRLNTEAFF. CDR3 bases: TGTGCCAGTAGTATGTTTACGAGGTTGAACACTGAAGCTTTCTTT. Full variable domain (rest looked up from reference TRBV19 and TRBJ1-1): DGGITQSPKYLFRKEGQNVTLSCEQNLNHDAMYWYRQDPGQGLRLIYYSQIVNDFQKGDIAEGYSVSREKKESFPLTVTSAQKNPTAFYLCASSMFTRLNTEAFFGQGTRLTVV.

V is TRBV21-1 and J is TRBJ1-5; the D call of TRBD1 is as the table states it, not checked on the DNA. TRBV21-1 represents a pseudogene. CDR3 length: 13 residues. The CDR3 loop is CASSKTGSQPQHF. In DNA, the CDR3 is TGTGCCAGCAGCAAGACAGGGTCTCAGCCCCAGCATTTT.

In DNA, the CDR3 is TGCGCCAGCAAGGAGGACGTCCTCAACACTGAAGCTTTCTTT. Translating it yields CASKEDVLNTEAFF. The chain employs TRBV5-1 and TRBJ1-1; D call uncertain. The CDR3 covers 14 residues. With 6 bases removed from V and 2 bases from J, the gap between germline ends came to 14 bases. Germline lookup yields CDR1 SGHRS and CDR2 YFSETQ.

J is TRBJ2-3 and V is TRBV11-2; 10 nucleotides align to TRBD2. V shed 1 base and J 7 bases; nucleotides not matched to a gene: 8. The germline V gene has CDR1 SGHAT and CDR2 FQNNGV. The length of the CDR3 is 16 residues. The CDR3 is CASSLVRLAGDYTQYF. CDR3 nucleotide sequence: TGTGCCAGCAGCTTAGTAAGGCTAGCGGGGGACTATACGCAGTATTTT.